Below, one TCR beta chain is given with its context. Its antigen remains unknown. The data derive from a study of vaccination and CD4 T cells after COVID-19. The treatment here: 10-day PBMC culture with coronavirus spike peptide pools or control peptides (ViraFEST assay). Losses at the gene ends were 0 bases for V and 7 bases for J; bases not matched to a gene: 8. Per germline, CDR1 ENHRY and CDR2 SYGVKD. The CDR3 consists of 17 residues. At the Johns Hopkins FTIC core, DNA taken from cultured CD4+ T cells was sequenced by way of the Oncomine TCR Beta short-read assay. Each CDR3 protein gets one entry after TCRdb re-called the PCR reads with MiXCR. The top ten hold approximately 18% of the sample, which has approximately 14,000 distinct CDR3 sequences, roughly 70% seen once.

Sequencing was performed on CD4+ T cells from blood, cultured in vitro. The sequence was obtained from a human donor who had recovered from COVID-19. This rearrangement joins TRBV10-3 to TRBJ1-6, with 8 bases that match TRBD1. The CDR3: CAISESAGGLGNSPLHF. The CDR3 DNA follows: TGTGCCATCAGTGAGTCGGCAGGGGGCTTGGGCAATTCACCCCTCCACTTT.